Here is one T cell receptor beta chain with its context. The CDR3 totals 16 residues. The V and J ends lost 7 bases and 7 bases, in that order; junction bases with no gene match: 15. Per germline, CDR1 MDHEN and CDR2 SYDVKM. This record belongs to a study of T cells after somatic rescue of genetic block. Generated by immunoSEQ multiplex PCR, the TCRdb table keeps only in-frame clones and is missing some. The sample gives 55,000 to 70,000 clones, roughly 92% of which show up once; about 3% is in the top ten. The rearrangement joins TRBV28 to TRBJ1-5; 8 bases agree with TRBD1. This receptor was obtained from a man in his forties. Source material: peripheral blood mononuclear cells (PBMCs). The CDR3 protein is CASTPSLAGGAQPQHF. The CDR3 nucleotides read TGTGCCAGCACCCCTAGTTTGGCAGGGGGCGCCCAGCCCCAGCATTTT.